The 7 T cell receptor beta chains below come from one sample, sequenced in a study of T-cell reconstitution after alpha-beta-depleted transplantation in children. Unique molecular identifiers were used to barcode this TCRbeta library. TCRdb analysed the PCR reads with MiXCR anew, one entry per CDR3 protein. The table shows hundreds of thousands of distinct CDR3 sequences, with under 14% occurring only once. The sequenced sample was peripheral blood, obtained 180 days after TCRalphabeta/CD19-depleted stem cell transplant. The receptors originated from a male patient between 2 and 9 years old who had a stem cell transplant for chronic granulomatous disease, so the T cells may come from the graft donor.

This clonotype was found many times. This chain joins TRBV20-1 and TRBJ2-2; D may be TRBD2 (6 bases). Germline CDR1 is DFQATT and CDR2 is SNEGSKA (reference sequence). The CDR3 spans 14 residues. Trimming took 6 bases from V and 4 from J, leaving 15 bases between them. CDR3 DNA: TGCAGTGCGGAGGGGACCTCGAGCACCGGGGAGCTGTTTTTT. Translated, it gives CSAEGTSSTGELFF.

This clonotype was seen ten or more times. In DNA, the CDR3 is TGTGCCAGCAGCTCGGTAGGACAGCCTTCCTACGAGCAGTACTTC. Encoded protein: CASSSVGQPSYEQYF. The gene calls are TRBV7-9 and TRBJ2-7; D perhaps matches TRBD1 (6 bases). Germline CDR1 reads SEHNR; CDR2 reads FQNEAQ (reference sequence). This CDR3 is 15 amino acids long. V shed 4 bases and J shed 1 base, with 14 bases lying between them.

This clonotype has at least ten counts. The V gene is TRBV18, the J gene TRBJ1-2; D is uncertain. V was shortened by 8 bases and J by 8 bases, with 9 bases between the two germline ends. The V gene's germline CDR1 is KGHSH and CDR2 LQKENI. The CDR3 contains 10 residues. This CDR3 is CASPGGGYTF. The CDR3 bases are TGTGCCAGCCCCGGAGGGGGCTACACCTTC.

This clonotype has ten or more counts. The V call is TRBV20-1, the J call TRBJ1-6; D possibly corresponds to TRBD1 (6 bases). Germline V CDR1 and CDR2: DFQATT, SNEGSKA (reference sequence). This CDR3 region has 14 residues. With 0 bases removed from V and 10 bases from J, the gap between germline ends came to 13 bases. CDR3 sequence reads: CSARDRQGISPLHF. The CDR3 region has the DNA TGCAGTGCTAGAGATCGGCAGGGGATCTCACCCCTCCACTTT.

There are a few counts of this clonotype. The V and J genes are TRBV11-2 and TRBJ2-1; the match to TRBD2 covers 7 bases. This CDR3 comprises 15 residues. Germline V gene sequence: CDR1 SGHAT, CDR2 FQNNGV. J was trimmed by 8 bases and V by 2 bases; bases with no gene match: 9. CDR3 in DNA: TGTGCCAGCAGCTTAATCAGGGCGGGAGTCGATGAGCAGTTCTTC. This encodes CASSLIRAGVDEQFF.

This clonotype came up many times. The V call is TRBV19, the J call TRBJ2-1, with 7 positions matching TRBD2. The CDR3 runs 12 residues. The V gene end was trimmed by 6 bases and the J gene end by 10 bases; junction bases not matched to a gene: 6. Germline assignment: CDR1 LNHDA and CDR2 SQIVND (reference sequence). The CDR3 DNA reads TGTGCCAGTAGGGAGCGGGAAAGAGAGCAGTTCTTC. It yields the protein CASREREREQFF. Filled out from reference TRBV19 and TRBJ2-1, the complete variable domain reads DGGITQSPKYLFRKEGQNVTLSCEQNLNHDAMYWYRQDPGQGLRLIYYSQIVNDFQKGDIAEGYSVSREKKESFPLTVTSAQKNPTAFYLCASREREREQFFGPGTRLTVL.

The J gene is TRBJ1-5, the V gene TRBV20-1; possibly TRBD1 for D (6 bases). The CDR3 loop spans 16 amino acids. Trimming removed 5 bases from V and 3 bases from J, with 20 bases in between. CDR1 is DFQATT and CDR2 is SNEGSKA in the germline V gene (reference sequence). The CDR3 loop is CSADPGGALPNQPQHF. CDR3 nucleotides: TGCAGTGCTGACCCGGGGGGGGCGCTACCCAATCAGCCCCAGCATTTT.